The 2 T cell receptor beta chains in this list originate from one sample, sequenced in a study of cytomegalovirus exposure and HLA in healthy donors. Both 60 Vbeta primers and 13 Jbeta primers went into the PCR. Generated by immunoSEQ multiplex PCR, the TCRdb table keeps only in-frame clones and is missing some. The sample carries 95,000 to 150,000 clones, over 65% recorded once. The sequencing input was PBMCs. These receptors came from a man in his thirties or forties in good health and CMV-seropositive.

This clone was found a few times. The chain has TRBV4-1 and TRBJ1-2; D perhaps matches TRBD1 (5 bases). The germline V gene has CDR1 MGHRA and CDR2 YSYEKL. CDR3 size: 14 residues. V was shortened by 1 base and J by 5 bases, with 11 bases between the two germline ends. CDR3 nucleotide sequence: TGCGCCAGCAGCCAAGTCGCAGGGAAGTATGGCTACACCTTC. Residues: CASSQVAGKYGYTF.

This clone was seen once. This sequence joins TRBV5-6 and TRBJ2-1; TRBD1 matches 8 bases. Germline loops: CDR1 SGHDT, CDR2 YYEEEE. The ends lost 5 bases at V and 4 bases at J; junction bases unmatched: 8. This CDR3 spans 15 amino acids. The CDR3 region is CASRQTGVGYNEQFF. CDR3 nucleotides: TGTGCCAGCAGGCAGACAGGGGTTGGGTACAATGAGCAGTTCTTC. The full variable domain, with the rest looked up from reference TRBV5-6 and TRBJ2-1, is DAGVTQSPTHLIKTRGQQVTLRCSPKSGHDTVSWYQQALGQGPQFIFQYYEEEERQRGNFPDRFSGHQFPNYSSELNVNALLLGDSALYLCASRQTGVGYNEQFFGPGTRLTVL.